This TCR beta chain is drawn from a study of regulatory T cells in long-lasting Graves disease. As to this clonotype: Its matching antigen is unknown. An end of the junction differs from the germline gene, which may be a read error.

Study-wide findings and caveats: The analysis examined peripheral blood only and excluded thyroid tissue. Persistent disease favored TRBV28, TRBJ1-2 and TRBJ2-5.

As to time point: persistent/refractory GD, antithyroid drugs over 5 years with positive TRAb. Generation of the TCR library employed RNA extracted from PBMCs. It was an endocrinology department in Xi'an, China, that provided the patients. The TCR beta library used iRepertoire HTBI primers with Arm-PCR amplification of CDR3. TCRdb re-analysed the multiplex PCR reads in MiXCR, keeping a single row per CDR3 protein. Of 350,000 to 450,000 distinct CDR3 sequences detected, approximately 25% appear once; the ten largest clones hold less than 30%. CDR3 length: 13 amino acids. From germline, CDR1 is KGHSH and CDR2 LQKENI.

The sequences come from peripheral blood mononuclear cells (PBMCs), collected when the disease was refractory, from a patient treated with antithyroid drugs. The chain has TRBV18 and TRBJ1-1, with a tentative D call TRBD1 (5 bases). This receptor was obtained from a woman aged 40 to 49 with Graves disease. CDR3 coding DNA: TGTGCCAGCTCACTCCGACAGAACGCTGAAGCTTTCTTT. It yields the protein CASSLRQNAEAFF.